Given below is one TCR beta chain in context. As yet, its antigen is unknown. Trimming took off 0 bases at V and 8 bases at J, with 23 bases between the two ends. The CDR3 loop spans 18 amino acids. The data derive from a study of T-cell memory formation after mild COVID-19. Constant-segment-primed 5'RACE gave TCR alpha and TCR beta cDNA libraries with sample barcodes and UMIs. Each CDR3 protein is one row after TCRdb ran MiXCR on the 5' RACE reads. The sample consists of 500,000 to 550,000 distinct CDR3 sequences, 20% of them appearing once. Study conclusions and caveats: There were some responding clones in pre-infection memory, which suggested that cross-reactive memory had joined. Contracting CD4+ clones lay largely in CM and EM, with CD8+ ones residing in EMRA. A balance of CD4 and CD8 characterized clones contracting day 15 to 85, whereas later expanders leaned CD4+.

The chain combines TRBV12-3 or TRBV12-4 with TRBJ2-1; weak D call: TRBD1 (6 bases). Sequenced sample: PBMCs or a T cell subset sorted from them (not recorded which). The receptor was isolated from an adult woman who had mild COVID-19 (a few samples of this study predate the infection). Cell type and time point are not known. CDR3 in DNA: TGTGCCAGCAGTTTAGCGCGGACAGTCCAAAGCCAACTAGATGAGCAGTTCTTC. Protein: CASSLARTVQSQLDEQFF.